This entry lists 23 T cell receptor beta chains sequenced from one sample in a study of molecular identifiers for immune sequencing clone quantification. One entry per CDR3 protein, called by TCRdb with MiXCR from the PCR reads. Of under 800,000 distinct CDR3 sequences listed, about 25% are singletons. Sequencing input: naive CD8+ T cells from blood, with Jurkat cell RNA spiked in. The subset here: FACS-sorted CD8+CD4-CCR7+CD45RA+ naive T cells. The receptors originated from a human donor in good health. Some libraries in this study had Jurkat cell RNA spiked in.

This clonotype has a handful of counts. The chain combines TRBV28 with TRBJ1-4; maybe TRBD1 (6 bases). Germline-derived CDR1 and CDR2 are MDHEN and SYDVKM. This CDR3 has 15 residues. The ends were cut back, 5 bases at V and 7 bases at J, with 17 bases in the middle. The CDR3 DNA reads as TGTGCCAGCAGTCCCGAGGACAGCCTGGGTGAAAAACTGTTTTTT. This sequence encodes CASSPEDSLGEKLFF.

Regarding this clonotype: This likely comes from a read error, as the CDR3 has no conserved phenylalanine or tryptophan at its end. The V call is TRBV7-2, the J call TRBJ2-3, with 14 positions matching TRBD2. The CDR3 is 17 residues long. Germline V gene lookup returns CDR1 SGHTA and CDR2 FQGNSA. Trimming at V came to 5 bases and at J to 10 bases, leaving 14 bases not matched to a gene. CDR3 protein: CASSRTTSGGARDAQYL. The CDR3 region has the DNA TGTGCCAGCAGCCGAACGACTAGCGGGGGGGCCCGTGATGCGCAGTATCTT.

As to this clonotype: Germline is not matched at one junction end, which may reflect a read error. The V gene is TRBV19, the J gene TRBJ2-2; weak D call: TRBD1 (6 bases). Germline values: CDR1 LNHDA, CDR2 SQIVND (reference sequence). The CDR3 loop spans 13 amino acids. CDR3 sequence (DNA): TGTGCCAGTAGTTTCTGGGACACCGGGGAGCCGTTTTTT. Encoded protein: CASSFWDTGEPFF.

This clonotype was recorded at least ten times. V and J are TRBV6-2 or TRBV6-3 and TRBJ1-4; D remains unclear. CDR3 length: 14 amino acids. CDR1 is MNHEY, CDR2 SVGEGT, per germline. With 2 bases removed from V and 7 bases from J, the gap between germline ends came to 11 bases. CDR3 bases: TGTGCCAGCAGTTACCTGTCGGTCGGTGAAAAACTGTTTTTT. Its protein is CASSYLSVGEKLFF.

This chain uses TRBV6-5 with TRBJ2-1, with TRBD1 as a possible D gene (6 bases). The CDR3 runs to 17 residues. Trimming pared 5 bases from V and 5 bases from J, leaving 22 bases between. CDR1 is MNHEY, CDR2 SVGAGI, per germline. CDR3 region: CASSHKYPGGLDNEQFF. DNA for the CDR3: TGTGCCAGCAGTCACAAGTATCCTGGGGGCCTAGACAATGAGCAGTTCTTC.

This clonotype was recorded a few times. In nucleotides, the CDR3 is TGTGCCACCAGTGATCCCCAGGGGGGTTCCTACGAGCAGTACTTC. It encodes CATSDPQGGSYEQYF. The rearrangement uses TRBV24-1 and TRBJ2-7, with D tentatively TRBD1 (7 bases). This CDR3 comprises 15 residues. V was trimmed by 3 bases and J by 1 base, leaving 12 bases between them. CDR1 is KGHDR, CDR2 SFDVKD, per germline.

The CDR3: CASSLTSSSDTQYF. CDR3 DNA sequence: TGCGCCAGCAGCCTGACTAGCTCCTCGGATACGCAGTATTTT. The rearrangement uses TRBV4-1 and TRBJ2-3; TRBD2 aligns across 7 bases. The CDR3 loop spans 14 amino acids. After removal of 4 bases from V and 6 bases from J, the junction contained 7 bases not matched to a gene. CDR1 is MGHRA and CDR2 is YSYEKL in the germline V gene.

This clonotype was seen a few times. The rearrangement joins TRBV7-9 to TRBJ1-1; 9 bases agree with TRBD1. The CDR3 contains 15 residues. The germline CDR1 and CDR2 sequences are SEHNR and FQNEAQ (reference sequence). V lost 5 bases and J lost 5; bases outside the gene matches: 9. CDR3 in amino acids: CASSATGTGWTEAFF. The CDR3, as DNA: TGTGCCAGCAGCGCAACCGGGACAGGGTGGACTGAAGCTTTCTTT.

This clonotype was counted a single time. A much larger clone differs by one base, so this may be a read error. DNA of the CDR3: TGTGCCAGCAGCGAGAACAGGGGGCTGAACACTGAAGCTTTCTTT. Translated: CASSENRGLNTEAFF. The V call is TRBV9, the J call TRBJ1-1; the match to TRBD1 covers 9 bases. The germline V gene encodes CDR1 SGDLS and CDR2 YYNGEE. The V gene end was trimmed by 3 bases and the J gene end by 0 bases; junction bases not matched to a gene: 3. The CDR3 runs to 15 residues. Full variable domain (outside the CDR3, taken from reference TRBV9 and TRBJ1-1): DSGVTQTPKHLITATGQRVTLRCSPRSGDLSVYWYQQSLDQGLQFLIQYYNGEERAKGNILERFSAQQFPDLHSELNLSSLELGDSALYFCASSENRGLNTEAFFGQGTRLTVV.

This clonotype was seen at least ten times. The genes are TRBV7-9 and TRBJ2-5; no definite D call. V was shortened by 2 bases and J by 7 bases, with 8 bases between the two germline ends. The CDR3 length is 12 residues. The germline V gene has CDR1 SEHNR and CDR2 FQNEAQ (reference sequence). CDR3 nucleotide sequence: TGTGCCAGCAGCTTAATTTCTGTGACCCAGTACTTC. Amino acid sequence: CASSLISVTQYF.

The sample holds many counts of this clonotype. The genes are TRBV30 and TRBJ2-2, with TRBD1 identical over 7 bases. Germline V gene lookup returns CDR1 GTSNPN and CDR2 SVGIG (reference sequence). The CDR3 runs 14 residues. Germline trimming cut 0 bases from V and 6 bases from J; bases unmatched to any gene: 4. The CDR3 loop is CAWSVGQGAGELFF. The DNA for the CDR3 is TGTGCCTGGAGTGTGGGCCAGGGGGCCGGGGAGCTGTTTTTT.

To note about this clonotype: Relative to the germline gene, one junction end is altered; a read error may explain this. CDR3 coding DNA: TGTGCCGGCAGTTACTCGATAAACACTGAAGCTTTCTTT. Its translation is CAGSYSINTEAFF. This chain joins TRBV6-2 or TRBV6-3 and TRBJ1-1; no clear D. This CDR3 is built from 13 residues. CDR1 and CDR2 from the germline V gene are MNHEY and SVGEGT.

The genes are TRBV2 and TRBJ2-3; no firm D call. The CDR3 has 14 residues. CDR1 is SNHLY, CDR2 FYNNEI, per germline. V gave up 4 bases and J gave up 2 bases, with 10 bases separating them. For the CDR3, the DNA is TGTGCCAGCAGTGCCCTGTTGGACACAGATACGCAGTATTTT. Amino acid sequence: CASSALLDTDTQYF.

The V and J genes are TRBV5-3 and TRBJ2-1; D is uncertain. TRBV5-3 is marked as an open reading frame, function uncertain. The V end was cut by 8 bases, the J end by 9 bases, with 15 bases between. The CDR3 covers 12 residues. The CDR3 coding sequence is TGTGCCAGCAGCCCGCCCCGGCTTGAGCAGTTCTTC. Protein: CASSPPRLEQFF.

This clonotype was found many times. The chain has TRBV27 and TRBJ2-5, with unresolved D. This CDR3 spans 14 amino acids. CDR1 MNHEY and CDR2 SMNVEV come from the germline V gene (reference sequence). The V end lost 2 bases, the J end lost 1 base, and 8 bases lay between the germline ends. In nucleotides, the CDR3 is TGTGCCAGCAGTTTAATTGGGCTCCAAGAGACCCAGTACTTC. Amino acids: CASSLIGLQETQYF.

The chain uses TRBV24-1 and TRBJ1-1; TRBD1 agrees at 8 bases. V was pared by 0 bases and J by 1 base, with 6 bases of the junction left unmatched. The V gene's germline CDR1 is KGHDR and CDR2 SFDVKD. The CDR3 contains 17 residues. The CDR3 nucleotides read TGTGCCACCAGTGATTTGCCGACAGGGGTTTCGAACACTGAAGCTTTCTTT. This encodes CATSDLPTGVSNTEAFF.

This clonotype was detected only a few times. The V call is TRBV9, the J call TRBJ2-7; TRBD2 agrees at 10 bases. V trimming: 0 bases; J trimming: 3 bases; junction bases outside the gene matches: 9. This CDR3 contains 17 residues. Per germline, CDR1 SGDLS and CDR2 YYNGEE. CDR3 sequence: CASSVAKTSGVIYEQYF. The CDR3 DNA reads as TGTGCCAGCAGCGTAGCTAAAACTAGCGGGGTGATCTACGAGCAGTACTTC.

This clonotype was detected many times. The rearrangement joins TRBV20-1 to TRBJ1-6; D remains unclear. The CDR3 spans 15 residues. Trimming took 5 bases from V and 7 from J, leaving 18 bases between them. Germline V lookup: CDR1 DFQATT, CDR2 SNEGSKA (reference sequence). In nucleotides, the CDR3 is TGCAGTGCTCCCGGCCTCGGGGTTTCCAATTCACCCCTCCACTTT. Protein sequence: CSAPGLGVSNSPLHF.

V usage is TRBV27 and J usage is TRBJ1-3; D gene uncertain. Germline-derived CDR1 and CDR2 are MNHEY and SMNVEV (reference sequence). Trimming pared 5 bases from V and 4 bases from J, leaving 18 bases between. The CDR3 spans 16 residues. In DNA form, the CDR3 reads TGTGCCAGCAGTCCCTCCGCCGGGTTAGGAGGAAACACCATATATTTT. This sequence encodes CASSPSAGLGGNTIYF.

This rearrangement joins TRBV4-2 to TRBJ2-3, with D tentatively TRBD1 (5 bases). Germline V lookup: CDR1 LGHNA, CDR2 YNFKEQ. With 2 bases removed from V and 5 bases from J, the gap between germline ends came to 17 bases. This CDR3 comprises 16 residues. CDR3 residues: CASSQLPGARIDTQYF. The CDR3 nucleotides are TGTGCCAGCAGCCAACTCCCTGGGGCGAGGATAGATACGCAGTATTTT.

This clonotype was detected ten times or more. This chain links TRBV7-3 with TRBJ2-3, with D tentatively TRBD2 (5 bases). V was clipped by 0 bases and J by 6 bases, with 10 bases between them. Germline V gene data show CDR1 as SGHTA and CDR2 as FQGTGA. The CDR3 has 14 residues. The CDR3 spells CASSLTDFKDTQYF. The CDR3 coding sequence is TGTGCCAGCAGCTTAACGGACTTTAAGGATACGCAGTATTTT. Full variable domain (outside the CDR3, taken from reference TRBV7-3 and TRBJ2-3): GAGVSQTPSNKVTEKGKYVELRCDPISGHTALYWYRQSLGQGPEFLIYFQGTGAADDSGLPNDRFFAVRPEGSVSTLKIQRTERGDSAVYLCASSLTDFKDTQYFGPGTRLTVL.

This clonotype was counted between two and nine times. J is TRBJ1-1 and V is TRBV4-1; 7 bases are a match to TRBD1. This CDR3 comprises 18 residues. V dropped 1 base and J dropped 0; count of bases not matched to a gene: 11. Per the germline V gene, CDR1 is MGHRA and CDR2 is YSYEKL. The CDR3 coding sequence is TGCGCCAGCAGCCAAGTTGAATCAGGGGGTATTATGAACACTGAAGCTTTCTTT. This encodes CASSQVESGGIMNTEAFF.

The rearrangement links TRBV20-1 to TRBJ1-5; D possibly corresponds to TRBD1 (5 bases). The CDR3 totals 14 residues. The V end was cut by 2 bases, the J end by 5 bases, with 13 bases between. Germline CDR1 DFQATT, CDR2 SNEGSKA (reference sequence). CDR3 sequence (DNA): TGCAGTGCTAGAATGGGGAGGGACGATCAGCCCCAGCATTTT. Protein product: CSARMGRDDQPQHF.